The source of this T cell receptor beta chain is a study of CD8+CD57+ T cells in acquired aplastic anemia. Overall study: DNA from sorted CD4+ and CD8+ cells averaged about 3.2 ug.

Profiles of TCR beta VDJ and CDR3 were generated from a genomic DNA template. TCRdb independently ran MiXCR on the reads; one entry per CDR3 protein. The repertoire consists of around 190,000 distinct CDR3 sequences, with almost 50% occurring once and the leading ten covering about an eighth. Whole-study findings and limits: Approximately 30 was the count of CD8+ CDR3 sequences that patients shared with controls. Patients and controls were not found to differ significantly in CD8+ Simpson's diversity.

Those patients picked for sequencing had displayed CD8+CD57+ cell expansion on flow cytometry. Each of the patients presented with severe acquired aplastic anemia. Ten or more counts support this clonotype. No antigen is known for it. CDR3 length equals 16 residues. With V trimmed by 3 bases and J by 8 bases, 12 bases remained unmatched. Germline values: CDR1 SGHDN, CDR2 FVKESK. This TCR was sampled from a human donor with aplastic anemia. The material sequenced was sorted CD4+, CD8+, or CD8+CD57+ T cells (not recorded which) from PBMCs. The chain employs TRBV14 and TRBJ2-1, with 8 positions matching TRBD1. CDR3 DNA: TGTGCCAGCAGCCAGGTGGACAGGGCCAGTGGGTATGAGCAGTTCTTC. Translated: CASSQVDRASGYEQFF.